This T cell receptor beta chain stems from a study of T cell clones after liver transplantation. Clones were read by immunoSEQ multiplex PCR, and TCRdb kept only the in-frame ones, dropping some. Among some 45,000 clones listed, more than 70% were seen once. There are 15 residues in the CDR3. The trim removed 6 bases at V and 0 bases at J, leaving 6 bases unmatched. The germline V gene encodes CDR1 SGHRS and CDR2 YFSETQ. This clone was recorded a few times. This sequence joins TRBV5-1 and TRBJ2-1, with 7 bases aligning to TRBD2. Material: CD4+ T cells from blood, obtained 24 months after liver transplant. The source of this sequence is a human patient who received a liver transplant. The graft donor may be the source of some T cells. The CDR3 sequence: CASNLADSSYNEQFF. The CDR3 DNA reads TGCGCCAGCAACCTAGCGGATAGCTCCTACAATGAGCAGTTCTTC.